The 32 T cell receptor beta chains below all came from one sample that was sequenced in a study of T-cell memory formation after mild COVID-19. TCRdb re-analysed the 5' RACE reads in MiXCR, keeping a single row per CDR3 protein. The sample has just under 550,000 distinct CDR3 sequences, around 20% seen once. Sequencing was carried out using PBMCs or a T cell subset sorted from them (not recorded which). The source of these receptors is an adult woman who had mild COVID-19 (a few samples of this study predate the infection). Cell type and time point are not known.

This clonotype was seen more than once but under ten times. The genes are TRBV5-1 and TRBJ1-1, with D uncertain. The CDR3 is made up of 14 amino acids. V was clipped by 2 bases and J by 1 base, with 9 bases between them. The V gene's germline CDR1 is SGHRS and CDR2 YFSETQ. CDR3 nucleotides: TGCGCCAGCAGCTTTCAATGGAAGAACACTGAAGCTTTCTTT. This translates into CASSFQWKNTEAFF.

The chain combines TRBV12-3 or TRBV12-4 with TRBJ2-2; D unclear. Trimming cost V 8 bases and J 1 base, with 11 bases left between them. The CDR3 totals 14 residues. As DNA, the CDR3 is TGTGCCAGCTTCCTGACCGGGAACACCGGGGAGCTGTTTTTT. It specifies CASFLTGNTGELFF.

V is TRBV10-3 and J is TRBJ2-2, with D maybe TRBD1 (6 bases). The CDR3 covers 12 residues. The germline V and J ends were trimmed by 5 bases and 6 bases, with 7 bases remaining between them. Germline V gene sequence: CDR1 ENHRY, CDR2 SYGVKD. The CDR3 sequence is CAISYRAGELFF. The CDR3 DNA follows: TGTGCCATCAGTTACAGGGCCGGGGAGCTGTTTTTT.

This clonotype was found a few times. The J gene is TRBJ2-1, the V gene TRBV4-3, with 13 bases matching TRBD2. The CDR3 has 18 residues. V lost 2 bases and J lost 5; bases outside the gene matches: 9. Germline CDR1 and CDR2: LGHNA and YSLEER. This chain's CDR3 is CASSQRDPGLAGHNEQFF. Here the CDR3 DNA reads TGCGCCAGCAGCCAACGAGATCCGGGACTAGCGGGACACAATGAGCAGTTCTTC.

This clonotype was seen ten or more times. The chain employs TRBV24-1 and TRBJ2-1; TRBD1 or TRBD2 may be the D gene (5 bases each). This CDR3 is 14 amino acids long. V was shortened by 7 bases and J by 0 bases, with 9 bases between the two germline ends. Per germline, CDR1 KGHDR and CDR2 SFDVKD. DNA of the CDR3: TGTGCCACCAGCCGTGGGGGCTCCTACAATGAGCAGTTCTTC. Translating it yields CATSRGGSYNEQFF.

The chain has TRBV20-1 and TRBJ2-2; weak D call: TRBD1 (6 bases). Trimming took off 4 bases at V and 2 bases at J, with 14 bases between the two ends. The CDR3 has 15 residues. CDR1 and CDR2 (germline): DFQATT, SNEGSKA (reference sequence). Here the CDR3 reads CSANRAGENTGELFF. CDR3 DNA sequence: TGCAGTGCTAATCGGGCAGGGGAAAACACCGGGGAGCTGTTTTTT.

This clonotype was seen a handful of times. The rearrangement links TRBV5-1 to TRBJ2-4; D may be TRBD2 (5 bases). V was pared by 3 bases and J by 1 base, with 11 bases between. CDR1 and CDR2 from the germline V gene are SGHRS and YFSETQ. This CDR3 has 15 amino acids. The CDR3 region is CASSSGERAKNIQYF. CDR3 in DNA: TGCGCCAGCAGCTCCGGGGAGAGGGCCAAAAACATTCAGTACTTC.

J is TRBJ1-2 and V is TRBV4-2; weak D call: TRBD1 (5 bases). The germline V gene has CDR1 LGHNA and CDR2 YNFKEQ. V lost 0 bases, J lost 6 bases, and 8 bases lay in between. This CDR3 has 13 amino acids. The CDR3 DNA follows: TGTGCCAGCAGCCAAGATTGGGGGAATGGCTACACCTTC. Protein: CASSQDWGNGYTF.

The sample holds a few counts of this clonotype. The chain carries TRBV5-1 and TRBJ2-3; tentative D call: TRBD2 (5 bases). CDR1 and CDR2 (germline): SGHRS, YFSETQ. This CDR3 is 14 amino acids long. Between the trimmed V and J ends, which lost 4 bases and 6 bases, there was a span of 15 bases. The CDR3 reads CASSTEPAGDTQYF. The CDR3 DNA reads TGCGCCAGCAGCACAGAACCCGCGGGTGATACGCAGTATTTT. The whole variable domain, filled in from reference TRBV5-1 and TRBJ2-3, reads KAGVTQTPRYLIKTRGQQVTLSCSPISGHRSVSWYQQTPGQGLQFLFEYFSETQRNKGNFPGRFSGRQFSNSRSEMNVSTLELGDSALYLCASSTEPAGDTQYFGPGTRLTVL.

There are a few counts of this clonotype. V and J are TRBV7-6 and TRBJ2-3; weak D call: TRBD2 (6 bases). V was clipped by 5 bases and J by 0 bases, with 15 bases between them. In germline, CDR1 is SGHVS, CDR2 FNYEAQ. The CDR3 sequence is 16 residues long. This CDR3 is CASSLTSLASTDTQYF. The CDR3 DNA is TGTGCCAGCAGCCTAACGTCCCTAGCGAGCACAGATACGCAGTATTTT.

The chain carries TRBV2 and TRBJ1-2; the D gene is possibly TRBD1 (6 bases). Trimming removed 3 bases from V and 3 bases from J, with 11 bases in between. The CDR3 extends over 14 amino acids. Germline CDR1 and CDR2: SNHLY and FYNNEI. The CDR3 bases are TGTGCCAGCAGTGATGGGGGGCTAGACTATGGCTACACCTTC. Translated, it gives CASSDGGLDYGYTF.

The chain recombines TRBV7-2 with TRBJ2-5; D may correspond to TRBD1 or TRBD2 (5 bases each). This CDR3 has 14 amino acids. Germline assignment: CDR1 SGHTA and CDR2 FQGNSA. Trimming shortened V by 5 bases and J by 5 bases, and 15 bases separated the two germline ends. The DNA of the CDR3 is TGTGCCAGCAGCCTCGGGGCCGCGGTTGAGACCCAGTACTTC. Translating it yields CASSLGAAVETQYF. The complete variable domain, with remaining parts taken from reference TRBV7-2 and TRBJ2-5, reads GAGVSQSPSNKVTEKGKDVELRCDPISGHTALYWYRQSLGQGLEFLIYFQGNSAPDKSGLPSDRFSAERTGGSVSTLTIQRTQQEDSAVYLCASSLGAAVETQYFGPGTRLLVL.

This clonotype came up many times. The gene calls are TRBV15 and TRBJ2-1, with 7 bases that match TRBD1. The CDR3 runs to 14 residues. J gave up 3 bases and V 8 bases, and 7 bases lay outside the gene matches. Per germline, CDR1 LNHNV and CDR2 YYDKDF (reference sequence). The CDR3 sequence: CATADRVNYNEQFF. Here the CDR3 DNA reads TGTGCCACCGCTGACAGGGTCAACTACAATGAGCAGTTCTTC.

The V call is TRBV3-1, the J call TRBJ1-1, with D possibly matching TRBD1 (5 bases). The CDR3 runs 14 residues. Germline loops: CDR1 LGHDT, CDR2 YNNKEL (reference sequence). The ends were cut back, 3 bases at V and 6 bases at J, with 14 bases in the middle. CDR3 protein: CASSQGFGTAEAFF. The CDR3 DNA reads as TGTGCCAGCAGCCAGGGGTTTGGGACGGCTGAAGCTTTCTTT.

This clonotype showed up just a few times. The chain joins TRBV5-1 to TRBJ2-3; maybe TRBD2 (6 bases). V lost 0 bases to trimming and J lost 6 bases, with 8 bases between them. CDR3 size: 13 residues. CDR1 SGHRS and CDR2 YFSETQ come from the germline V gene. The CDR3 sequence is CASSLGGDDTQYF. The CDR3 DNA is TGCGCCAGCAGCTTGGGCGGGGACGATACGCAGTATTTT.

This clonotype was found a few times. V gene TRBV5-6 combines with J gene TRBJ1-5; a weak D match, TRBD1 (6 bases). The CDR3 length is 18 residues. Germline CDR1 and CDR2: SGHDT and YYEEEE. V was cut by 6 bases and J by 0 bases, with 22 bases left in between. The CDR3: CASTVGGGRPYSNQPQHF. In nucleotides, the CDR3 is TGTGCCAGCACCGTGGGGGGCGGGAGACCTTATAGCAATCAGCCCCAGCATTTT.

This clonotype has only a few counts. V gene TRBV6-5 combines with J gene TRBJ1-5; D gene ambiguous. The V gene's germline CDR1 is MNHEY and CDR2 SVGAGI. Trimming stripped 4 bases from V and 2 bases from J, with 12 bases between. The CDR3 length is 15 residues. The DNA for the CDR3 is TGTGCCAGCAGTTCCGGGGTTTGGGGCAATCAGCCCCAGCATTTT. This sequence encodes CASSSGVWGNQPQHF.

The chain carries TRBV4-3 and TRBJ2-7, with D possibly being TRBD2 (5 bases). The CDR3 extends over 14 amino acids. Trimming left V 3 bases short and J 0 bases short, with 9 bases between. Germline V gene lookup returns CDR1 LGHNA and CDR2 YSLEER. This chain's CDR3 is CASSQVLGSYEQYF. CDR3 bases: TGCGCCAGCAGCCAGGTACTAGGCTCCTACGAGCAGTACTTC.

This clonotype was found a few times. The chain has TRBV7-2 and TRBJ2-5; TRBD2 matches at 15 bases. The length of the CDR3 is 16 residues. Germline V CDR1 and CDR2: SGHTA, FQGNSA. The junction had 4 bases not matched to a gene; V was cut back by 4 bases and J by 4 bases. DNA of the CDR3: TGTGCCAGCAGCTGGGGACTAGCGGGAGGAGGAGAGACCCAGTACTTC. Encoded protein: CASSWGLAGGGETQYF.

CDR3 bases: TGCAGTGCTAGTGAAACGCAGGGGCCATCTTATGGCTACACCTTC. Its translation is CSASETQGPSYGYTF. V usage is TRBV20-1 and J usage is TRBJ1-2; D may be TRBD1 (6 bases). CDR3 length: 15 amino acids. Germline CDR1 DFQATT, CDR2 SNEGSKA (reference sequence). V was pared by 3 bases and J by 5 bases, with 19 bases between.

The gene calls are TRBV7-8 and TRBJ2-1; tentatively, D is TRBD2 (5 bases). The V gene lost 3 bases and the J gene lost 2 bases, with 14 bases spanning the gap. Germline CDR1 SGHVS, CDR2 FQNEAQ. This CDR3 is 16 amino acids long. CDR3 protein: CASSLGVLQAYNEQFF. As DNA, the CDR3 is TGTGCCAGCAGCTTGGGAGTACTTCAAGCCTACAATGAGCAGTTCTTC.

This clonotype has only a few counts. The chain combines TRBV24-1 with TRBJ2-7, with D unresolved. The CDR3 loop spans 13 amino acids. Germline assignment: CDR1 KGHDR and CDR2 SFDVKD. Trimming pared 4 bases from V and 3 bases from J, leaving 9 bases between. The CDR3 region is CATSEGSFYEQYF. CDR3 coding DNA: TGTGCCACCAGTGAGGGCAGCTTCTACGAGCAGTACTTC.

As DNA, the CDR3 is TGTGCCACCAGTGATTACAGGGCCAATCAGCCCCAGCATTTT. This codes for CATSDYRANQPQHF. The chain recombines TRBV24-1 with TRBJ1-5; D is perhaps TRBD1 (6 bases). Germline values: CDR1 KGHDR, CDR2 SFDVKD. The CDR3 has 14 residues. V lost 2 bases, J lost 3 bases, and 7 bases lay in between.

This clonotype was seen a handful of times. The chain combines TRBV5-5 with TRBJ2-1; 9 bases are a match to TRBD2. The V and J ends lost 2 bases and 0 bases, in that order; junction bases with no gene match: 6. Germline-derived CDR1 and CDR2 are SGHKS and YYEKEE (reference sequence). The CDR3 runs to 17 residues. The CDR3 loop is CASSFRLAESSYNEQFF. In DNA form, the CDR3 reads TGTGCCAGCAGCTTTAGACTAGCGGAAAGCTCCTACAATGAGCAGTTCTTC.

The chain carries TRBV7-8 and TRBJ2-2; D is possibly TRBD1 (6 bases). Germline assignment: CDR1 SGHVS and CDR2 FQNEAQ. The CDR3 loop spans 16 amino acids. Trimming took 5 bases from V and 1 from J, leaving 14 bases between them. The CDR3 reads CASSTPGTLNTGELFF. DNA of the CDR3: TGTGCCAGCAGCACACCCGGGACATTGAACACCGGGGAGCTGTTTTTT.

The gene calls are TRBV20-1 and TRBJ1-6; no definite D call. This CDR3 comprises 20 residues. The V end lost 2 bases, the J end lost 0 bases, and 23 bases lay between the germline ends. The germline V gene has CDR1 DFQATT and CDR2 SNEGSKA (reference sequence). CDR3 in amino acids: CSARPRYDGSKSSYNSPLHF. The CDR3 region has the DNA TGCAGTGCTAGACCACGCTATGACGGGAGCAAAAGCTCCTATAATTCACCCCTCCACTTT.

This clonotype was recorded a few times. The J gene is TRBJ2-7, the V gene TRBV4-1, with TRBD2 as a possible D gene (7 bases). Germline assignment: CDR1 MGHRA and CDR2 YSYEKL. V was clipped by 2 bases and J by 0 bases, with 14 bases between them. CDR3 size: 16 residues. The CDR3 DNA is TGCGCCAGCAGCCAAAAGGGGGGGGATAGCTCCTACGAGCAGTACTTC. This encodes CASSQKGGDSSYEQYF.

The chain joins TRBV7-8 to TRBJ1-1; D is ambiguous. Germline CDR1 and CDR2: SGHVS and FQNEAQ. This CDR3 is built from 13 residues. The ends were cut back, 7 bases at V and 4 bases at J, with 13 bases in the middle. This CDR3 is CASTSFRSTEAFF. CDR3 nucleotide sequence: TGTGCCAGCACCTCCTTCCGTTCCACTGAAGCTTTCTTT.

This clonotype was observed a single time. V usage is TRBV12-3 or TRBV12-4 and J usage is TRBJ1-1; no clear D gene. This CDR3 contains 14 residues. V lost 7 bases and J 3 bases, leaving 15 bases between the germline ends. The chain's CDR3 is CASTQAGRDTEAFF. The DNA for the CDR3 is TGTGCCAGCACCCAGGCTGGGAGGGACACTGAAGCTTTCTTT.

This clonotype was picked up a small number of times. The CDR3 DNA follows: TGTGCCAGCAGCTTCTCAGGGGTTCACTCCTACGAGCAGTACTTC. Residues: CASSFSGVHSYEQYF. This rearrangement joins TRBV7-8 to TRBJ2-7, with D perhaps matching TRBD1 (6 bases). Per germline, CDR1 SGHVS and CDR2 FQNEAQ. CDR3 size: 15 residues. V lost 3 bases and J 0 bases, leaving 12 bases between the germline ends. Supplemented by reference TRBV7-8 and TRBJ2-7, the full variable domain reads GAGVSQSPRYKVAKRGQDVALRCDPISGHVSLFWYQQALGQGPEFLTYFQNEAQLDKSGLPSDRFFAERPEGSVSTLKIQRTQQEDSAVYLCASSFSGVHSYEQYFGPGTRLTVT.

This clonotype was counted many times. CDR3 loop: CASSDLTEYTGELFF. CDR3 DNA: TGTGCCAGCAGTGACTTGACGGAATACACCGGGGAGCTGTTTTTT. V gene TRBV25-1 combines with J gene TRBJ2-2, with D hard to call. The germline V gene encodes CDR1 MGHDK and CDR2 SYGVNS. Trimming removed 3 bases at V and 3 bases at J, with 11 bases between. The CDR3 runs 15 residues.

V usage is TRBV4-1 and J usage is TRBJ2-5; maybe TRBD1 (5 bases). V was cut by 1 base and J by 5 bases, with 14 bases left in between. The length of the CDR3 is 15 residues. CDR1 is MGHRA, CDR2 YSYEKL, per germline. The CDR3 nucleotides read TGCGCCAGCAGCCAAGGGGGCTCAACTCTGGAGACCCAGTACTTC. This sequence encodes CASSQGGSTLETQYF.